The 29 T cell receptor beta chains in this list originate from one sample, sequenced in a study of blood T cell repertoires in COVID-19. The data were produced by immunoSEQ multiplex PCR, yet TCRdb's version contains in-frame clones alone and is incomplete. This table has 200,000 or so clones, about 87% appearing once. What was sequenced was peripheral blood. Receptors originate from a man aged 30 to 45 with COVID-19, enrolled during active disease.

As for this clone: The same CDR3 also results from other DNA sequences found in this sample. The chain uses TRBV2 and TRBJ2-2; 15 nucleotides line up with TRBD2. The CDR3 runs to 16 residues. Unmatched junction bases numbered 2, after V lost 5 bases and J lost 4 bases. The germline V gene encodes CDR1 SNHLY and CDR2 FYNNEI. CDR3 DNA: TGTGCCAGCAGTCGGACTAGCGGGAGGGGCACCGGGGAGCTGTTTTTT. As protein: CASSRTSGRGTGELFF.

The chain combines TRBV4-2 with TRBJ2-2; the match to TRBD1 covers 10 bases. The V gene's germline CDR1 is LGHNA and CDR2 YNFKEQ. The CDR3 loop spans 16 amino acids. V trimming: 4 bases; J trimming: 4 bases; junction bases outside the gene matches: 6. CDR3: CASSPGGQGITGELFF. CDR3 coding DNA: TGTGCCAGCAGCCCAGGGGGACAGGGGATCACCGGGGAGCTGTTTTTT.

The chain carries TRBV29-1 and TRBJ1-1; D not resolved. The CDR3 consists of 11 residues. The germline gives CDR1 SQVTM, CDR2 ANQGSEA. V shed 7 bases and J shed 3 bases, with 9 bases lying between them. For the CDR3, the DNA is TGCAGCGGTTGGAGGGACACTGAAGCTTTCTTT. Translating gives CSGWRDTEAFF.

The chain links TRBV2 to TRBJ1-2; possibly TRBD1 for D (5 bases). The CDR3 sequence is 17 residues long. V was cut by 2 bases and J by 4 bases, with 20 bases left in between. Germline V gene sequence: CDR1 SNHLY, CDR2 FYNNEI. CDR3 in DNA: TGTGCCAGCAGTGAACACTGGAGTCAGGGCCAACGCTATGGCTACACCTTC. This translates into CASSEHWSQGQRYGYTF.

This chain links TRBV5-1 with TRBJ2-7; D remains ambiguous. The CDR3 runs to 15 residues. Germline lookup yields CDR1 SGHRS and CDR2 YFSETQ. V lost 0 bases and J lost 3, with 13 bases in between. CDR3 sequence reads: CASSLESVTIYEQYF. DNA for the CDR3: TGCGCCAGCAGCTTGGAAAGCGTCACAATCTACGAGCAGTACTTC. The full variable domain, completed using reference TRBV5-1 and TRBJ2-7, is KAGVTQTPRYLIKTRGQQVTLSCSPISGHRSVSWYQQTPGQGLQFLFEYFSETQRNKGNFPGRFSGRQFSNSRSEMNVSTLELGDSALYLCASSLESVTIYEQYFGPGTRLTVT.

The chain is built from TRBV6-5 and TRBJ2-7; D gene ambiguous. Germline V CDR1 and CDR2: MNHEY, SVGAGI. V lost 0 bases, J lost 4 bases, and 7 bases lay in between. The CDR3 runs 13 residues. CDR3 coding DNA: TGTGCCAGCAGTTACTCGACGGGTTACGAGCAGTACTTC. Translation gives CASSYSTGYEQYF.

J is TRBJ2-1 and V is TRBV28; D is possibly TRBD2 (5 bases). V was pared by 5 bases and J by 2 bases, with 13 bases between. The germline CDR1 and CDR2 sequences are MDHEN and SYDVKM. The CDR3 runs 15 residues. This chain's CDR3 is CASSPGFGTYNEQFF. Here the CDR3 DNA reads TGTGCCAGCAGTCCCGGTTTCGGGACCTACAATGAGCAGTTCTTC.

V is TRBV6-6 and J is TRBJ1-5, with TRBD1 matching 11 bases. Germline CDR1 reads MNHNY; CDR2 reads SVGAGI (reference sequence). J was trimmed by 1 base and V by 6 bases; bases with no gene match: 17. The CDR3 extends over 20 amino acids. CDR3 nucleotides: TGTGCCAGCAGCCAAGTGGACAGGGGGCCTTCTCTTTCCAGCAATCAGCCCCAGCATTTT. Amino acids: CASSQVDRGPSLSSNQPQHF.

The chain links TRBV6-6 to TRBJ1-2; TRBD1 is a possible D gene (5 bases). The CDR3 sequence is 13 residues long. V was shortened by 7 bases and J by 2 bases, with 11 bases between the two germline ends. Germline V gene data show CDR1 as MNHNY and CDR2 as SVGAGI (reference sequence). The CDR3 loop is CASTDRGNYGYTF. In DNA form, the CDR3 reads TGTGCCAGCACTGATAGGGGAAACTATGGCTACACCTTC.

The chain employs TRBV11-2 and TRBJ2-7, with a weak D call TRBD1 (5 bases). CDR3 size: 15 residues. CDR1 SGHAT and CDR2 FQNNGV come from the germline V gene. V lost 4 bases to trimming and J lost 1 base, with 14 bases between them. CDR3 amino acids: CASSYLTGASYEQYF. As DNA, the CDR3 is TGTGCCAGCAGCTATCTCACAGGCGCTTCCTACGAGCAGTACTTC.

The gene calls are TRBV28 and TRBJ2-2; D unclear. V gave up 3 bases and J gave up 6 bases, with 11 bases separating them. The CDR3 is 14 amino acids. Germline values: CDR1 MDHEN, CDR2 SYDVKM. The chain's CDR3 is CASSFGVTAGELFF. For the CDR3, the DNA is TGTGCCAGCAGTTTTGGAGTTACGGCCGGGGAGCTGTTTTTT.

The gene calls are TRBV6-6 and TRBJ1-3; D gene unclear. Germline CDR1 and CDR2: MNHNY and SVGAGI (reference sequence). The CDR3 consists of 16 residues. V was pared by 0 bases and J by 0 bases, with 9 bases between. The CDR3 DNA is TGTGCCAGCAGTTACTCGGGCACACCCTCTGGAAACACCATATATTTT. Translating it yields CASSYSGTPSGNTIYF.

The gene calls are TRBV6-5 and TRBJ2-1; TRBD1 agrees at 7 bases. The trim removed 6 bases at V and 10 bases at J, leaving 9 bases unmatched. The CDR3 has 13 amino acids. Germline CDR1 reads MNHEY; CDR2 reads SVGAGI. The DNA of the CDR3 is TGTGCCAGCAGGGAGACGGGACAGACCGAGCAGTTCTTC. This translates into CASRETGQTEQFF.

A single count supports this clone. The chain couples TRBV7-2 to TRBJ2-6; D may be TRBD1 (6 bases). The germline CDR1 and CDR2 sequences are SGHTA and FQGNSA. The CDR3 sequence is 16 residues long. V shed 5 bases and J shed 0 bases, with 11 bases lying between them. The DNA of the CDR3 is TGTGCCAGCAGCCCAGACAGGTACTCTGGGGCCAACGTCCTGACTTTC. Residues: CASSPDRYSGANVLTF. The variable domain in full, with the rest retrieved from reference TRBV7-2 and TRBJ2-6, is GAGVSQSPSNKVTEKGKDVELRCDPISGHTALYWYRQSLGQGLEFLIYFQGNSAPDKSGLPSDRFSAERTGGSVSTLTIQRTQQEDSAVYLCASSPDRYSGANVLTFGAGSRLTVL.

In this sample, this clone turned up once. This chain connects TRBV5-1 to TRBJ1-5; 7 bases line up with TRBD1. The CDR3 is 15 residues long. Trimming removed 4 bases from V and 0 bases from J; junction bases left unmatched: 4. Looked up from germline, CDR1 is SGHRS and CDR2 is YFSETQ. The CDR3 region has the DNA TGCGCCAGCAGCCGCGGGACAGATAGCAATCAGCCCCAGCATTTT. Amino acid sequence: CASSRGTDSNQPQHF. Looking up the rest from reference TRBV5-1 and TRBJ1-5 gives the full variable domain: KAGVTQTPRYLIKTRGQQVTLSCSPISGHRSVSWYQQTPGQGLQFLFEYFSETQRNKGNFPGRFSGRQFSNSRSEMNVSTLELGDSALYLCASSRGTDSNQPQHFGDGTRLSIL.

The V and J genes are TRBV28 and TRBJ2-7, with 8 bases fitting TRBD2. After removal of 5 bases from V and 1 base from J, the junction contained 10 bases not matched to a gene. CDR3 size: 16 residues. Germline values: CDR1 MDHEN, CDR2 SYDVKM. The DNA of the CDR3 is TGTGCCAGCAGTCTCGGGGGGGCCGCCGGTTCCTACGAGCAGTACTTC. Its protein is CASSLGGAAGSYEQYF.

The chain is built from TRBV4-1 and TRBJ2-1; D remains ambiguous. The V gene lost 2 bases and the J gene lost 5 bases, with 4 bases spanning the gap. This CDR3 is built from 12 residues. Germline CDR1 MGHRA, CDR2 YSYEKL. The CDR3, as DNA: TGCGCCAGCAGCCAACAGGACAATGAGCAGTTCTTC. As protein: CASSQQDNEQFF.

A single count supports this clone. CDR3 in amino acids: CATSRTSGRSEQFF. The CDR3 DNA reads TGTGCCACCAGCCGGACTAGCGGGAGAAGCGAGCAGTTCTTC. J is TRBJ2-1 and V is TRBV15, with TRBD2 matching 13 bases. This CDR3 has 14 amino acids. CDR1 is LNHNV and CDR2 is YYDKDF in the germline V gene (reference sequence). V lost 5 bases to trimming and J lost 10 bases; unmatched junction nucleotides: 5.

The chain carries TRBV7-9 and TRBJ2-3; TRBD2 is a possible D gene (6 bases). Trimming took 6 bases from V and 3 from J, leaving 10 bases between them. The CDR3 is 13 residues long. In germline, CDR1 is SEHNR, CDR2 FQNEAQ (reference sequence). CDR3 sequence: CASSRAGTDTQYF. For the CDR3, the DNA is TGTGCCAGCAGTCGGGCGGGGACAGATACGCAGTATTTT.

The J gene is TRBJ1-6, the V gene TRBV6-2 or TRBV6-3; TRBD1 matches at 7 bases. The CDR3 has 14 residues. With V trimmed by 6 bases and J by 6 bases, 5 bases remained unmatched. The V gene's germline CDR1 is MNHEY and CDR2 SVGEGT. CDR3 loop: CASSPQGFNSPLHF. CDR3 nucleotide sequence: TGTGCCAGCAGCCCACAGGGGTTTAATTCACCCCTCCACTTT.

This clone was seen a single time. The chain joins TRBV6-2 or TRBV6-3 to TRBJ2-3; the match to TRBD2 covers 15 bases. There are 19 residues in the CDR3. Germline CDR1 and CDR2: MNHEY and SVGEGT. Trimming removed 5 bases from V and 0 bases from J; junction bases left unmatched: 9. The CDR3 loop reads CASSQGLAGGRTSTDTQYF. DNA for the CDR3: TGTGCCAGCAGTCAGGGACTAGCGGGAGGACGAACTAGCACAGATACGCAGTATTTT.

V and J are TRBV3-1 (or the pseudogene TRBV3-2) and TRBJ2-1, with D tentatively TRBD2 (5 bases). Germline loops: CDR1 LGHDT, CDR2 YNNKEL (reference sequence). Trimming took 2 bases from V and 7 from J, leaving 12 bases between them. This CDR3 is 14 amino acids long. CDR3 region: CASSQQEWRNEQFF. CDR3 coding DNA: TGTGCCAGCAGCCAACAAGAATGGAGGAATGAGCAGTTCTTC.

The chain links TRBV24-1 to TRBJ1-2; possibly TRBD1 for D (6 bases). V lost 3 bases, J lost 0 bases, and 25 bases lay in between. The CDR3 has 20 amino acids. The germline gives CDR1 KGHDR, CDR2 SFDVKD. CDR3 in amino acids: CATSDPGPGYSTGSNYGYTF. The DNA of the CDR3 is TGTGCCACCAGTGATCCTGGACCTGGCTACTCGACAGGCTCTAACTATGGCTACACCTTC.

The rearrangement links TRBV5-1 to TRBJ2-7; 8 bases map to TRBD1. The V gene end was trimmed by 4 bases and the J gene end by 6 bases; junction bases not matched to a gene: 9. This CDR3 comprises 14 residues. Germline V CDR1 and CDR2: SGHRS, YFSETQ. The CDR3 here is CASSTQDRVGEQYF. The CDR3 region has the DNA TGCGCCAGCAGCACCCAGGACAGGGTTGGCGAGCAGTACTTC.

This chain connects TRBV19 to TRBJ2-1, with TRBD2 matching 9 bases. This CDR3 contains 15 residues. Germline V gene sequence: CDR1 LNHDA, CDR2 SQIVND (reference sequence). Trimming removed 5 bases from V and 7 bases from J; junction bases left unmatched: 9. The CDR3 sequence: CASSPRAGGLNEQFF. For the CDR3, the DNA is TGTGCCAGTAGTCCCCGAGCGGGGGGTTTGAATGAGCAGTTCTTC.

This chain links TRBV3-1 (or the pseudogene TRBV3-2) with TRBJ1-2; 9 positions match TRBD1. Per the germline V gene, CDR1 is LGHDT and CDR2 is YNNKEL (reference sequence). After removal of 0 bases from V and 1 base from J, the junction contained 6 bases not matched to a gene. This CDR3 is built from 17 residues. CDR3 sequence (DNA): TGTGCCAGCAGCCAAGATGGCTGGACAGGGGTTAACTATGGCTACACCTTC. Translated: CASSQDGWTGVNYGYTF.

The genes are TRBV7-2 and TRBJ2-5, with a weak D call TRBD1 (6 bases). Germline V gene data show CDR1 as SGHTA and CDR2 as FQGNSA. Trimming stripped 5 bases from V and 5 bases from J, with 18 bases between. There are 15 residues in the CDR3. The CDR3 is CASSLTGSQRETQYF. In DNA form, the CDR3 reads TGTGCCAGCAGCCTAACAGGGTCCCAACGGGAGACCCAGTACTTC.

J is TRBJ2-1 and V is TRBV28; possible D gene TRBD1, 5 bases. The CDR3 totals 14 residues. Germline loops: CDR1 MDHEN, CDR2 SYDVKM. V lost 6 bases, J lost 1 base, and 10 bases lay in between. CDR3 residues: CASRTPGSYNEQFF. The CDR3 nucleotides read TGTGCCAGCAGAACCCCAGGGTCCTACAATGAGCAGTTCTTC.

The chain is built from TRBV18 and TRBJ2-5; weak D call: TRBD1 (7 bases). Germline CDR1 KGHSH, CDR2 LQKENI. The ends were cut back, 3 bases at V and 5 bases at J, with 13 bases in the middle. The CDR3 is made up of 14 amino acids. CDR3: CASSPRDSGETQYF. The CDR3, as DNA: TGTGCCAGCTCACCCCGGGACAGCGGGGAGACCCAGTACTTC.